This passage covers 5 T cell receptor beta chains from one sample sequenced in a study of blood T cell repertoires in COVID-19. Profiled with immunoSEQ multiplex PCR; TCRdb holds only in-frame clones, not every one. The profile shows approximately 300,000 clones, around 90% of them singletons. The specimen was PBMCs or T cells enriched from blood (not recorded which). The receptors were sampled from a man in his sixties who had recovered from COVID-19.

This rearrangement joins TRBV4-1 to TRBJ2-1; TRBD1 matches at 8 bases. Germline V lookup: CDR1 MGHRA, CDR2 YSYEKL. The CDR3 has 12 amino acids. V lost 4 bases to trimming and J lost 7 bases; unmatched junction nucleotides: 0. The CDR3, as DNA: TGCGCCAGCAGCCGGACAGGGAATGAGCAGTTCTTC. Its translation is CASSRTGNEQFF.

This rearrangement joins TRBV4-1 to TRBJ1-2; 7 bases align to TRBD1. V shed 1 base and J 7 bases; nucleotides not matched to a gene: 18. The CDR3 spans 18 residues. The germline V gene has CDR1 MGHRA and CDR2 YSYEKL. The CDR3 spells CASSQGRPGTDSPSGYTF. The CDR3 DNA follows: TGCGCCAGCAGCCAAGGCCGGCCCGGGACAGATAGCCCTAGTGGCTACACCTTC.

This chain joins TRBV10-2 and TRBJ2-7; D is unclear. CDR1 and CDR2 (germline): WSHSY, SAAADI. This CDR3 contains 11 residues. The V and J ends lost 5 bases and 3 bases respectively, with 5 bases between them. The CDR3 DNA reads TGCGCCAGCAGTATCGGCTACGAGCAGTACTTC. It codes for CASSIGYEQYF.

The chain joins TRBV10-3 to TRBJ1-3; 7 bases match TRBD1. The CDR3 consists of 15 residues. V lost 6 bases and J lost 0; bases outside the gene matches: 5. Germline V gene data show CDR1 as ENHRY and CDR2 as SYGVKD. The CDR3 region has the DNA TGTGCCATCAGCCCAGGGGGTAGCTCTGGAAACACCATATATTTT. Protein product: CAISPGGSSGNTIYF.

This clone was picked up one time. The CDR3: CASSPYGQSTDTQYF. CDR3 DNA: TGTGCCAGCAGCCCCTATGGACAGTCCACAGATACGCAGTATTTT. The chain couples TRBV3-1 (or the pseudogene TRBV3-2) to TRBJ2-3, with D maybe TRBD1 (6 bases). V gave up 4 bases and J gave up 2 bases, with 13 bases separating them. The CDR3 has 15 amino acids. Germline CDR1 LGHDT, CDR2 YNNKEL (reference sequence).